This T cell receptor beta chain was identified in a study of metastatic and nonmetastatic thyroid tumors. There were no patients who had received any treatment before thyroid surgery. Per the study methods: A classifier of distant metastasis in papillary thyroid cancer was built from CDR3 differences (across clinicopathological groups). TCRdb used MiXCR to call clones anew from the PCR reads. These V and J calls originate from TCRdb's pipeline instead of the authors' own analysis. The sample yields approximately 7,900 clones, 28% seen once. Germline V gene sequence: CDR1 SGHKS, CDR2 YYEKEE (reference sequence). V lost 0 bases to trimming and J lost 5 bases; unmatched junction nucleotides: 8. CDR3 length equals 16 residues. At least ten counts were recorded for this clone.

The chain employs TRBV5-5 and TRBJ2-5; TRBD2 aligns across 9 bases. Material: adjacent normal tissue. The TCR sequence derives from a male donor with papillary thyroid cancer or a benign thyroid nodule (not recorded which). Some clones in this sample may be carry-over from other donors' samples. The chain's CDR3 is CASSLVRLAGMETQYF. CDR3 nucleotide sequence: TGTGCCAGCAGCTTGGTACGGCTAGCGGGGATGGAGACCCAGTACTTC.